This note documents a single TCR beta chain sequence. Antigen: not known. This record comes from a study of cytomegalovirus exposure and HLA in healthy donors. Study as a whole: From HLA-typed donors, an early data release held around 85 million unique TCRs.

Study conclusions and caveats: When analyzed later, the rates of TCR association showed variation by HLA locus, with DRB1 the most and HLA-C the fewest. The listing of 150 or so TCR beta chains classed them as cytomegalovirus-associated. It was taken for granted in presence/absence analyses that sequencing depth across donors was roughly uniform.

The V and J ends lost 3 bases and 3 bases, in that order; junction bases with no gene match: 4. In germline, CDR1 is KGHSH, CDR2 LQKENI. The length of the CDR3 is 15 residues. The PCR had 60 Vbeta and 13 Jbeta primers. Some clones are missing from TCRdb's copy, which holds only in-frame ones; the method was immunoSEQ multiplex PCR. The sample comprises some 110,000 clones, around 82% of which are singletons, and around 1.5% rests with the top ten. The J gene is TRBJ2-2, the V gene TRBV18; 7 bases map to TRBD1. This clonotype originated in a woman aged 40-49 years in good health and CMV-seronegative. The sequenced sample was PBMCs. This CDR3 is CASSPADRDTGELFF. CDR3 nucleotide sequence: TGTGCCAGCTCACCCGCAGACAGGGACACCGGGGAGCTGTTTTTT. The full variable domain, with the rest looked up from reference TRBV18 and TRBJ2-2, is NAGVMQNPRHLVRRRGQEARLRCSPMKGHSHVYWYRQLPEEGLKFMVYLQKENIIDESGMPKERFSAEFPKEGPSILRIQQVVRGDSAAYFCASSPADRDTGELFFGEGSRLTVL.